This entry lists 26 T cell receptor beta chains sequenced from one sample in a study of T-cell memory formation after mild COVID-19. TCRdb used MiXCR to reprocess the 5' RACE reads, holding one entry per CDR3 protein. The sample holds hundreds of thousands of distinct CDR3 sequences; approximately 21% are singletons and the top ten take 7.5% to 9.5%. The sample comprised PBMCs or a T cell subset sorted from them (not recorded which). These receptors all stem from an adult woman who had mild COVID-19 (a few samples of this study predate the infection). Cell type and time point are not known.

This clonotype was detected only a few times. The chain employs TRBV6-6 and TRBJ1-5; 10 bases are shared with TRBD1. CDR3 size: 19 residues. V lost 0 bases to trimming and J lost 2 bases; unmatched junction nucleotides: 10. Germline V lookup: CDR1 MNHNY, CDR2 SVGAGI (reference sequence). CDR3 residues: CASSYSGSVGTGGNQPQHF. The DNA of the CDR3 is TGTGCCAGCAGTTACTCAGGGTCAGTCGGGACAGGGGGCAATCAGCCCCAGCATTTT.

The rearrangement links TRBV20-1 to TRBJ2-3, with TRBD2 matching 8 bases. Looked up from germline, CDR1 is DFQATT and CDR2 is SNEGSKA (reference sequence). J gave up 2 bases and V 3 bases, and 7 bases lay outside the gene matches. The CDR3 is 15 amino acids. The CDR3 here is CSASRTSGVTDTQYF. The CDR3 DNA sequence: TGCAGTGCTAGCCGAACTAGCGGAGTCACAGATACGCAGTATTTT.

This clonotype was observed a handful of times. The rearrangement links TRBV12-3 or TRBV12-4 to TRBJ2-7; weak D call: TRBD2 (6 bases). The CDR3 has 17 amino acids. Trimming removed 5 bases at V and 0 bases at J, with 20 bases between. CDR3 coding DNA: TGTGCCAGCAGTCCGCCTAGGGGCGGGGCATCCTCCTACGAGCAGTACTTC. Translation: CASSPPRGGASSYEQYF.

V and J are TRBV27 and TRBJ1-2; D unclear. The CDR3 has 14 residues. Germline CDR1 is MNHEY and CDR2 is SMNVEV (reference sequence). V lost 0 bases to trimming and J lost 7 bases, with 12 bases between them. CDR3 coding DNA: TGTGCCAGCAGTTTATCGGGGAGGGCGTTTGGCTACACCTTC. It translates to CASSLSGRAFGYTF.

J is TRBJ2-1 and V is TRBV7-9, with a tentative D call TRBD1 (5 bases). CDR1 is SEHNR, CDR2 FQNEAQ, per germline (reference sequence). The CDR3 is 12 residues long. V lost 5 bases, J lost 8 bases, and 10 bases lay in between. CDR3 sequence: CASSALRDEQFF. The CDR3 coding sequence is TGTGCCAGCAGCGCCCTCAGGGATGAGCAGTTCTTC.

The chain carries TRBV24-1 and TRBJ2-3; D ambiguous. In germline, CDR1 is KGHDR, CDR2 SFDVKD. The length of the CDR3 is 14 residues. Trimming stripped 2 bases from V and 3 bases from J, with 8 bases between. The CDR3 protein is CATSDSSYTDTQYF. Here the CDR3 DNA reads TGTGCCACCAGTGATTCCTCTTATACAGATACGCAGTATTTT.

In this sample, this clonotype turned up a few times. J is TRBJ2-3 and V is TRBV14; perhaps TRBD2 as D (6 bases). V lost 1 base and J 7 bases, leaving 15 bases between the germline ends. CDR1 and CDR2 from the germline V gene are SGHDN and FVKESK. The CDR3 is made up of 15 amino acids. The CDR3 sequence is CASSQVGGVLNTQYF. CDR3 nucleotide sequence: TGTGCCAGCAGCCAAGTTGGAGGGGTTCTGAATACGCAGTATTTT. Supplemented by reference TRBV14 and TRBJ2-3, the full variable domain reads EAGVTQFPSHSVIEKGQTVTLRCDPISGHDNLYWYRRVMGKEIKFLLHFVKESKQDESGMPNNRFLAERTGGTYSTLKVQPAELEDSGVYFCASSQVGGVLNTQYFGPGTRLTVL.

This clonotype occurred a few times. The gene calls are TRBV7-8 and TRBJ1-2, with D perhaps TRBD1 (6 bases). This CDR3 comprises 16 residues. Trimming stripped 1 base from V and 6 bases from J, with 18 bases between. CDR1 is SGHVS, CDR2 FQNEAQ, per germline. Written as DNA, the CDR3 is TGTGCCAGCAGCTTAGAGGGGGGGCTTTCACCTGATGGCTACACCTTC. Its protein is CASSLEGGLSPDGYTF. The variable domain in full, with the rest retrieved from reference TRBV7-8 and TRBJ1-2, is GAGVSQSPRYKVAKRGQDVALRCDPISGHVSLFWYQQALGQGPEFLTYFQNEAQLDKSGLPSDRFFAERPEGSVSTLKIQRTQQEDSAVYLCASSLEGGLSPDGYTFGSGTRLTVV.

This clonotype appeared a few times. The gene calls are TRBV10-3 and TRBJ2-5; no clear D. Germline V lookup: CDR1 ENHRY, CDR2 SYGVKD. V gave up 3 bases and J gave up 5 bases, with 10 bases separating them. CDR3 length: 13 residues. The CDR3 sequence is CAISDLFSETQYF. In nucleotides, the CDR3 is TGTGCCATCAGTGACCTTTTCTCGGAGACCCAGTACTTC.

This clonotype was seen a handful of times. This sequence joins TRBV7-8 and TRBJ2-7; tentatively, D is TRBD2 (6 bases). This CDR3 has 14 residues. V shed 4 bases and J shed 0 bases, with 10 bases lying between them. Germline V gives CDR1 SGHVS, CDR2 FQNEAQ. The CDR3, as DNA: TGTGCCAGCAGCTCCCTAGCGATCTCCTACGAGCAGTACTTC. Translation gives CASSSLAISYEQYF.

The J gene is TRBJ2-1, the V gene TRBV6-6, with TRBD2 identical over 9 bases. Germline assignment: CDR1 MNHNY and CDR2 SVGAGI (reference sequence). CDR3 length: 13 amino acids. V dropped 5 bases and J dropped 11; count of bases not matched to a gene: 7. Here the CDR3 DNA reads TGTGCCAGCAGTGCGCGGGGACTAGCTAAGCAGTTCTTC. It yields the protein CASSARGLAKQFF.

The genes are TRBV7-2 and TRBJ1-5; maybe TRBD1 (6 bases). Germline V gene data show CDR1 as SGHTA and CDR2 as FQGNSA. V gave up 0 bases and J gave up 8 bases, with 14 bases separating them. The CDR3 has 15 amino acids. The CDR3 DNA reads TGTGCCAGCAGCTTAGCCTTGGGAGGGGGTGAGCCCCAGCATTTT. Translating it yields CASSLALGGGEPQHF.

This clonotype has more than one count but fewer than ten. This chain joins TRBV29-1 and TRBJ2-2; 12 bases are a match to TRBD2. J was trimmed by 3 bases and V by 4 bases; bases with no gene match: 3. This CDR3 has 15 residues. Looked up from germline, CDR1 is SQVTM and CDR2 is ANQGSEA. The CDR3 here is CSVGLAGDYTGELFF. The CDR3 DNA reads TGCAGCGTTGGACTAGCGGGAGATTACACCGGGGAGCTGTTTTTT.

The chain employs TRBV4-1 and TRBJ1-2, with D unclear. Trimming cost V 6 bases and J 9 bases, with 26 bases left between them. The CDR3 covers 16 residues. Germline V gives CDR1 MGHRA, CDR2 YSYEKL. CDR3 residues: CASSLTPLLKQGSYTF. The CDR3 DNA follows: TGCGCCAGCAGTCTAACGCCCCTGCTTAAACAAGGGAGCTACACCTTC.

The chain couples TRBV24-1 to TRBJ2-7; no reliable D call. The CDR3 covers 12 residues. Germline V gene sequence: CDR1 KGHDR, CDR2 SFDVKD. The ends were cut back, 9 bases at V and 6 bases at J, with 14 bases in the middle. CDR3 bases: TGTGCCACCTCGCGAAGCGTGGGCGAGCAGTACTTC. It specifies CATSRSVGEQYF.

In this sample, this clonotype turned up a few times. The J gene is TRBJ2-1, the V gene TRBV7-6; the D call may be TRBD1 or TRBD2 (6 bases each). In germline, CDR1 is SGHVS, CDR2 FNYEAQ. Deletions cut 0 bases from V and 8 bases from J, with 14 bases between. This CDR3 region has 15 residues. The CDR3: CASSLAEGEVYEQFF. The CDR3 DNA sequence: TGTGCCAGCAGCTTAGCGGAGGGGGAGGTTTATGAGCAGTTCTTC. Drawing the rest from reference TRBV7-6 and TRBJ2-1, the complete variable domain is GAGVSQSPRYKVTKRGQDVALRCDPISGHVSLYWYRQALGQGPEFLTYFNYEAQQDKSGLPNDRFSAERPEGSISTLTIQRTEQRDSAMYRCASSLAEGEVYEQFFGPGTRLTVL.

This clonotype was observed a handful of times. The V and J genes are TRBV4-1 and TRBJ2-7, with 9 bases that match TRBD1. The germline V gene encodes CDR1 MGHRA and CDR2 YSYEKL. The CDR3 totals 16 residues. Trimming cost V 4 bases and J 3 bases; bases outside gene matches: 10. The DNA for the CDR3 is TGCGCCAGCAGCCTCGGACAGGGGCCTCCATTCTACGAGCAGTACTTC. Translated, it gives CASSLGQGPPFYEQYF.

The CDR3: CASSPTSGEDTGELFF. CDR3 DNA: TGTGCCAGCAGCCCCACTAGCGGGGAGGACACCGGGGAGCTGTTTTTT. This chain links TRBV7-9 with TRBJ2-2, with 10 bases that match TRBD2. This CDR3 spans 16 amino acids. Germline V gives CDR1 SEHNR, CDR2 FQNEAQ (reference sequence). V trimming: 5 bases; J trimming: 3 bases; junction bases outside the gene matches: 6.

This clonotype occurred a few times. The rearrangement joins TRBV7-2 to TRBJ2-3; 8 nucleotides match TRBD2. The CDR3 consists of 14 residues. CDR1 and CDR2 (germline): SGHTA, FQGNSA. Trimming removed 10 bases from V and 0 bases from J; junction bases left unmatched: 6. CDR3 coding DNA: TGTGCCACGAAAGCGGGGGCTAGCACAGATACGCAGTATTTT. Translating it yields CATKAGASTDTQYF.

This chain connects TRBV7-9 to TRBJ2-2; D gene ambiguous. This CDR3 comprises 16 residues. Germline-derived CDR1 and CDR2 are SEHNR and FQNEAQ (reference sequence). V shed 5 bases and J shed 4 bases, with 17 bases lying between them. The CDR3 DNA follows: TGTGCCAGCAGCCCCCGAACCGTAGTCGGCACCGGGGAGCTGTTTTTT. Translated: CASSPRTVVGTGELFF.

This chain links TRBV14 with TRBJ2-3; 8 nucleotides align to TRBD2. Unmatched junction bases numbered 10, after V lost 0 bases and J lost 5 bases. CDR3 length: 17 amino acids. CDR1 is SGHDN, CDR2 FVKESK, per germline. The CDR3 DNA reads TGTGCCAGCAGCCAAGAGCCGGTCGGGAGGGTAGGAGATACGCAGTATTTT. Residues: CASSQEPVGRVGDTQYF.

This clonotype was picked up a small number of times. The rearrangement joins TRBV3-1 to TRBJ2-3, with 10 bases lining up with TRBD2. The CDR3 runs to 15 residues. Germline V gene lookup returns CDR1 LGHDT and CDR2 YNNKEL (reference sequence). Trimming at V came to 0 bases and at J to 6 bases, leaving 3 bases not matched to a gene. CDR3 residues: CASSQEAGGLDTQYF. CDR3 bases: TGTGCCAGCAGCCAAGAAGCGGGGGGGCTTGATACGCAGTATTTT.

The sample holds many counts of this clonotype. This chain uses TRBV29-1 with TRBJ2-2; 7 nucleotides align to TRBD2. This CDR3 comprises 13 residues. The ends lost 4 bases at V and 2 bases at J; junction bases unmatched: 1. Germline loops: CDR1 SQVTM, CDR2 ANQGSEA. Here the CDR3 reads CSVGLANTGELFF. The CDR3 DNA is TGCAGCGTTGGACTAGCTAACACCGGGGAGCTGTTTTTT.

The chain employs TRBV2 and TRBJ1-5, with D tentatively TRBD1 (5 bases). This CDR3 spans 13 amino acids. Germline V gene data show CDR1 as SNHLY and CDR2 as FYNNEI. The V end was cut by 7 bases, the J end by 3 bases, with 10 bases between. The CDR3 reads CASTGQYNQPQHF. DNA for the CDR3: TGTGCCAGCACCGGACAATACAATCAGCCCCAGCATTTT.

The gene calls are TRBV7-6 and TRBJ2-7; D is perhaps TRBD1 (6 bases). V was clipped by 3 bases and J by 6 bases, with 21 bases between them. The germline V gene encodes CDR1 SGHVS and CDR2 FNYEAQ. The CDR3 is 16 residues long. Written as DNA, the CDR3 is TGTGCCAGCAGCTTGTTGACAGGATACAGAAGCACCGAGCAGTACTTC. It codes for CASSLLTGYRSTEQYF.

The chain recombines TRBV3-1 with TRBJ2-5, with D possibly being TRBD1 (6 bases). With 1 base removed from V and 4 bases from J, the gap between germline ends came to 13 bases. CDR1 and CDR2 from the germline V gene are LGHDT and YNNKEL (reference sequence). The CDR3 has 15 amino acids. In DNA form, the CDR3 reads TGTGCCAGCAGCCAAGGTGGGACAATGGGAGAGACCCAGTACTTC. This sequence encodes CASSQGGTMGETQYF.